This T cell receptor (beta chain) was recovered during a study of control samples from healthy donors and cancer patients. Between the trimmed V and J ends, which lost 2 bases and 5 bases, there was a span of 18 bases. Germline CDR1 is SGHVS and CDR2 is FNYEAQ. The CDR3 consists of 17 residues. Clones were sequenced by immunoSEQ multiplex PCR, and TCRdb holds only the in-frame ones, with some missing. The sample has about 98,000 clones; around three quarters are singletons. The chain has TRBV7-6 and TRBJ1-4; perhaps TRBD1 as D (6 bases). The sample consisted of blood. The receptor's source is a woman aged 25 to 39 in good health. The CDR3 spells CASSLRTPGQRNEKLFF. The CDR3 DNA sequence: TGTGCCAGCAGCTTAAGGACCCCCGGACAGAGAAATGAAAAACTGTTTTTT.